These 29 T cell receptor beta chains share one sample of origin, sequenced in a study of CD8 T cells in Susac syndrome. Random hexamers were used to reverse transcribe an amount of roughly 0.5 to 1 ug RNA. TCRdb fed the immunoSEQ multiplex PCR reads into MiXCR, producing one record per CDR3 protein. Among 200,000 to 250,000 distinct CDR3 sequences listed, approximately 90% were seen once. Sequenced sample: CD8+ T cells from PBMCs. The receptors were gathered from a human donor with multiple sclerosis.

The CDR3 spells CASSYGLAGTGELFF. The CDR3 region has the DNA TGCGCCAGCAGCTATGGACTAGCGGGTACCGGGGAGCTGTTTTTT. The chain uses TRBV4-3 and TRBJ2-2; 11 nucleotides match TRBD2. The V and J ends lost 5 bases and 5 bases, in that order; junction bases with no gene match: 4. CDR3 length: 15 residues. The germline gives CDR1 LGHNA, CDR2 YSLEER.

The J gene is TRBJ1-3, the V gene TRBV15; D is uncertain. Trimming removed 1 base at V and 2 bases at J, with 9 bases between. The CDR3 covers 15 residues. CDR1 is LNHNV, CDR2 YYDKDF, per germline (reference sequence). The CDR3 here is CATSRGGNPGNTIYF. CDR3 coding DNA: TGTGCCACCAGCAGAGGCGGGAACCCTGGAAACACCATATATTTT.

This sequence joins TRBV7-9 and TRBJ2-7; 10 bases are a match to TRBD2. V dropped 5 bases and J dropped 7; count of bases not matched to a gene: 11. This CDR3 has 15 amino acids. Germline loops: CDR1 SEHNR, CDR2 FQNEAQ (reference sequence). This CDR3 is CASSPGQREGGEQYF. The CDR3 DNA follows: TGTGCCAGCAGCCCCGGACAGCGGGAGGGTGGGGAGCAGTACTTC.

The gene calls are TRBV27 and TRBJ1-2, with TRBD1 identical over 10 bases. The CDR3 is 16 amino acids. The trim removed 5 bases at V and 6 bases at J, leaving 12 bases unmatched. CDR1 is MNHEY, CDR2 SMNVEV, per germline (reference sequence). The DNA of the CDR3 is TGTGCCAGCAGTCGCTTCACGACAGGGGGCCAGGATGGCTACACCTTC. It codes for CASSRFTTGGQDGYTF.

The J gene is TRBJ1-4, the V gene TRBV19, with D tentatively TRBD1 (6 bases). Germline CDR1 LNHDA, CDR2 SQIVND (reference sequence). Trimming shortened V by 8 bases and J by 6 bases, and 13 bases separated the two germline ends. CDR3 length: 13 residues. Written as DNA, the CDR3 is TGTGCCAGTGACCCAGGACAGTATGAAAAACTGTTTTTT. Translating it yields CASDPGQYEKLFF.

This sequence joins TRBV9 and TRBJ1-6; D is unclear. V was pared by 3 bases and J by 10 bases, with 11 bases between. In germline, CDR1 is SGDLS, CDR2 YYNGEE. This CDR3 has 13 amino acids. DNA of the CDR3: TGTGCCAGCAGCGAGGGAATCGGATCACCCCTCCACTTT. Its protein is CASSEGIGSPLHF.

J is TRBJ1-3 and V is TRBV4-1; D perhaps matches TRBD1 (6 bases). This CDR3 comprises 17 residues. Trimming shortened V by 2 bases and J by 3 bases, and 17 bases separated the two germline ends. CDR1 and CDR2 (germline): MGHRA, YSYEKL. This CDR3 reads CASSQMMTGFRGNTIYF. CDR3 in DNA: TGCGCCAGCAGCCAAATGATGACAGGATTCCGTGGAAACACCATATATTTT.

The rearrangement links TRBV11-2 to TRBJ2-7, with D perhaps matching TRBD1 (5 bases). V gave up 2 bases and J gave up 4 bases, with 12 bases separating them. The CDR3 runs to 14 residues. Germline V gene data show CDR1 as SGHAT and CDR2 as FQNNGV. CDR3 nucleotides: TGTGCCAGCAGCTTAACTGGCAGGGCATACGAGCAGTACTTC. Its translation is CASSLTGRAYEQYF.

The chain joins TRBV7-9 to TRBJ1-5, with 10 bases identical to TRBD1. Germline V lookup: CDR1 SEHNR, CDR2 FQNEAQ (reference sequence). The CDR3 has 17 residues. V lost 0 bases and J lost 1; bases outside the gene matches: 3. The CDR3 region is CASSLAVGQGSNQPQHF. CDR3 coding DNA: TGTGCCAGCAGCTTAGCCGTGGGACAGGGGAGCAATCAGCCCCAGCATTTT.

The CDR3 DNA is TGCAGTGCTAGTGAACTCGAGCGGAGCCAAGAGACCCAGTACTTC. Translated: CSASELERSQETQYF. The gene calls are TRBV20-1 and TRBJ2-5, with a weak D call TRBD2 (5 bases). In germline, CDR1 is DFQATT, CDR2 SNEGSKA (reference sequence). The CDR3 is 15 amino acids. With 3 bases removed from V and 1 base from J, the gap between germline ends came to 15 bases.

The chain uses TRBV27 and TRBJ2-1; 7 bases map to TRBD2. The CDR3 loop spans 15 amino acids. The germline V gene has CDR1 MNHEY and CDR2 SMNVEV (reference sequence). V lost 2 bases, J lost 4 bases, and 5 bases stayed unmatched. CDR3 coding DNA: TGTGCCAGCAGTTTACTGGGGGAGGGTTACAATGAGCAGTTCTTC. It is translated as CASSLLGEGYNEQFF.

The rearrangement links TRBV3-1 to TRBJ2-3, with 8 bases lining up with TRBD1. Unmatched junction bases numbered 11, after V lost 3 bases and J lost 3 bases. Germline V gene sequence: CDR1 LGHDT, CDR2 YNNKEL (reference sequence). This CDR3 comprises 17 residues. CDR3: CASSHPGQGELTDTQYF. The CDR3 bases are TGTGCCAGCAGCCACCCCGGACAGGGTGAATTAACAGATACGCAGTATTTT.

The CDR3 region is CASSVTGTGGYEQYF. The CDR3 DNA follows: TGTGCCAGCAGCGTAACCGGGACAGGGGGCTACGAGCAGTACTTC. This rearrangement joins TRBV9 to TRBJ2-7, with 11 positions matching TRBD1. The CDR3 extends over 15 amino acids. V was clipped by 1 base and J by 3 bases; unmatched bases: 3. Germline CDR1 reads SGDLS; CDR2 reads YYNGEE.

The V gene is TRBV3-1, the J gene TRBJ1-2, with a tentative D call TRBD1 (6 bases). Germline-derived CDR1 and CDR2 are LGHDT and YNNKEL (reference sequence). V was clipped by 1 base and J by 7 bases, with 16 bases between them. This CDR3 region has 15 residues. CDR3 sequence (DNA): TGTGCCAGCAGCCAAGGCGCACGGGGGCCGGTTGGCTACACCTTC. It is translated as CASSQGARGPVGYTF.

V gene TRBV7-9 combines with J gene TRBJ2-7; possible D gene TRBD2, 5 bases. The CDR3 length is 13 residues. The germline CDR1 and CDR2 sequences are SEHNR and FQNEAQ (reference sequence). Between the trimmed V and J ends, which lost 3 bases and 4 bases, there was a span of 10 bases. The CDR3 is CASSLGSEYEQYF. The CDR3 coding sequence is TGTGCCAGCAGCTTGGGTAGCGAATACGAGCAGTACTTC.

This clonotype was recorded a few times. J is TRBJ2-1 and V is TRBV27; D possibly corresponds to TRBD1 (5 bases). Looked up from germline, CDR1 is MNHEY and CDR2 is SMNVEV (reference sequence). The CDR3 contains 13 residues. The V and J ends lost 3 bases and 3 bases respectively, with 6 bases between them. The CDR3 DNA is TGTGCCAGCAGTTTTCAGGGCTACAATGAGCAGTTCTTC. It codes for CASSFQGYNEQFF.

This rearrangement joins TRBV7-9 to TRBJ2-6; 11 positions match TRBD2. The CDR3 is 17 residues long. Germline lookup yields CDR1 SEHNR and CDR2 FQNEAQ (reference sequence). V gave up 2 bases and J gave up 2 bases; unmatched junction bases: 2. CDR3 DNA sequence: TGTGCCAGCAGCTTAACACTAGCGGGAGCTGGGGCCAACGTCCTGACTTTC. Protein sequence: CASSLTLAGAGANVLTF.

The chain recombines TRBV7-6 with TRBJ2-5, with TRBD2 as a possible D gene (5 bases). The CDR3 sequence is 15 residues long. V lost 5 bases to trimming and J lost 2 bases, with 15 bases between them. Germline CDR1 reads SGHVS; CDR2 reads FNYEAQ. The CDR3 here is CASSPGFWQQETQYF. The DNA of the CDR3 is TGTGCCAGCAGCCCGGGGTTCTGGCAACAAGAGACCCAGTACTTC.

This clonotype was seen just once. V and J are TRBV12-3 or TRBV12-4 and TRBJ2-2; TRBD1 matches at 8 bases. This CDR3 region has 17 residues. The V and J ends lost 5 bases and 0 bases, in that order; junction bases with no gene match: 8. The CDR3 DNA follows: TGTGCCAGCAGTGGTCAGGGGGCCCACCCGAACACCGGGGAGCTGTTTTTT. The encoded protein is CASSGQGAHPNTGELFF.

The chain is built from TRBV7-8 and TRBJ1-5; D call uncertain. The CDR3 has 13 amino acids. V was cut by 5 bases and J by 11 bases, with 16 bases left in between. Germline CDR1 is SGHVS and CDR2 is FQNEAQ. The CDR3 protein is CASSDVWLEAQHF. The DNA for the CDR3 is TGTGCCAGCAGCGACGTCTGGCTGGAGGCCCAGCATTTT.

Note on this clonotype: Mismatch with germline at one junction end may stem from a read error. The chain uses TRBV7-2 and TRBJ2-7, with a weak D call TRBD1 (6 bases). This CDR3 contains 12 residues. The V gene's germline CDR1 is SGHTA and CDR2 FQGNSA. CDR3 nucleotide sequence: TGTGCCAGCAGCTTCCCAGGACAGATCCTAAGCTTC. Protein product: CASSFPGQILSF.

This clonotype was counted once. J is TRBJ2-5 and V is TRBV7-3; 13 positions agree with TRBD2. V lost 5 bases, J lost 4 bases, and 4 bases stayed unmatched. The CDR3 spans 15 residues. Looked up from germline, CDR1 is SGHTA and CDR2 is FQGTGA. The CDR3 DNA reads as TGTGCCAGCAGCCGGGGACTAGCGGGATTAGAGACCCAGTACTTC. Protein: CASSRGLAGLETQYF. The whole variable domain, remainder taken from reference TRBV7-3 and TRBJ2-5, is GAGVSQTPSNKVTEKGKYVELRCDPISGHTALYWYRQSLGQGPEFLIYFQGTGAADDSGLPNDRFFAVRPEGSVSTLKIQRTERGDSAVYLCASSRGLAGLETQYFGPGTRLLVL.

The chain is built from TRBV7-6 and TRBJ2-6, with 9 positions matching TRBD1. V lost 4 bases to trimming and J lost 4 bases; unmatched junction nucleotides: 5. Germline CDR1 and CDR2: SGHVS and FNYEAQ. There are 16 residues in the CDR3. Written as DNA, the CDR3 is TGTGCCAGCAGCTCAGGACAGGGGATGGGGGCCAACGTCCTGACTTTC. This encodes CASSSGQGMGANVLTF.

In DNA, the CDR3 is TGTGCCACCGCTAACCGATGGGGGGACACTGAAGCTTTCTTT. Translated: CATANRWGDTEAFF. This chain links TRBV15 with TRBJ1-1; tentatively, D is TRBD1 (5 bases). Trimming took off 8 bases at V and 3 bases at J, with 16 bases between the two ends. This CDR3 region has 14 residues. CDR1 and CDR2 (germline): LNHNV, YYDKDF (reference sequence).

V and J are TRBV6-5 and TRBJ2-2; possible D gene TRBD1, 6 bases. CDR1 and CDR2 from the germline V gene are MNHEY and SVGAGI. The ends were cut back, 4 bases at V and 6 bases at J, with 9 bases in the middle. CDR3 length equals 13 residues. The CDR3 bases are TGTGCCAGCAGTTTCTCAGGGGCCGGGGAGCTGTTTTTT. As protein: CASSFSGAGELFF.

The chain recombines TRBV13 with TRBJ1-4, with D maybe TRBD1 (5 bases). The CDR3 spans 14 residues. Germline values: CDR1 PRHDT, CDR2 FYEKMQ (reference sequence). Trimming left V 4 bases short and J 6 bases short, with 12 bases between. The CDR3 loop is CASSSGRGDEKLFF. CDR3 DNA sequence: TGTGCCAGCAGCTCAGGGAGAGGGGATGAAAAACTGTTTTTT.

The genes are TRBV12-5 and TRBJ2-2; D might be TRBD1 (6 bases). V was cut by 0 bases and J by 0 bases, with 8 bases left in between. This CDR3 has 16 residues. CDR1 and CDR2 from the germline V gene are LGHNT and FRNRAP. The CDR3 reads CASGLVQGSNTGELFF. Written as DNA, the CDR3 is TGTGCTAGTGGTTTGGTACAGGGTTCGAACACCGGGGAGCTGTTTTTT.

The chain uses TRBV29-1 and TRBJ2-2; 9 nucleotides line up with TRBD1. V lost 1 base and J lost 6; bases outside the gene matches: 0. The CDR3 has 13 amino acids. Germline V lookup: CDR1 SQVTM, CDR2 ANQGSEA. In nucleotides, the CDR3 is TGCAGCGTTGAAGGACAGGGGGCCGGGGAGCTGTTTTTT. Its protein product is CSVEGQGAGELFF.

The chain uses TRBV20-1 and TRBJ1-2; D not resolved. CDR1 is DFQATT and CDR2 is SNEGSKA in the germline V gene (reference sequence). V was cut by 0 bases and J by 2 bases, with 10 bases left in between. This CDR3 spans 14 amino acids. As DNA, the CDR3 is TGCAGTGCTAGAGATCAGAGCGACAACTATGGCTACACCTTC. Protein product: CSARDQSDNYGYTF.